Sequencing of this T cell receptor beta chain was carried out in a study of T-cell reconstitution after alpha-beta-depleted transplantation in children. The TCRbeta library incorporated unique molecular identifiers. TCRdb analysed the PCR reads with MiXCR anew, one entry per CDR3 protein. This table has approximately 100,000 distinct CDR3 sequences, 12% appearing once. The V gene lost 5 bases and the J gene lost 2 bases, with 21 bases spanning the gap. Germline assignment: CDR1 PRHDT and CDR2 FYEKMQ (reference sequence). The length of the CDR3 is 17 residues. The receptor comes from a human donor who donated a stem cell graft to a child with inherited bone marrow failure. The sample consisted of PBMCs from the stem cell graft donor, taken from the stem cell graft. The chain uses TRBV13 and TRBJ1-2; D call uncertain. CDR3 sequence reads: CASSPVPTRQDNYGYTF. As DNA, the CDR3 is TGTGCCAGCAGCCCAGTCCCAACGCGGCAGGACAACTATGGCTACACCTTC.